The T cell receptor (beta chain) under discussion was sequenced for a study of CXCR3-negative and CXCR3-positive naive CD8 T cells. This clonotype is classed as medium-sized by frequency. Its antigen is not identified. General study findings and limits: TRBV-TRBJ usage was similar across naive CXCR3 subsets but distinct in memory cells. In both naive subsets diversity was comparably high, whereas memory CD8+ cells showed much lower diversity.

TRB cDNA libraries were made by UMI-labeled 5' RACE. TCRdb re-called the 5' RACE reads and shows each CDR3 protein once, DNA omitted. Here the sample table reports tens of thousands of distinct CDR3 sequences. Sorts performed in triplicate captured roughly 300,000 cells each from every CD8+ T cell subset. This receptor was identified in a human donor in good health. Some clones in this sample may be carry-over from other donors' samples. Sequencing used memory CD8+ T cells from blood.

The CDR3 is CASSDSEGTDTQYF. The chain links TRBV6-4 to TRBJ2-3. The CDR3 totals 14 residues. Germline V gene lookup returns CDR1 MRHNA and CDR2 SNTAGT.